This TCR beta chain was found in a study of early T cells in non-severe SARS-CoV-2 infection. This clonotype was counted at least ten times. What it recognizes is unknown. Overall study results and limits: Anti-spike CD8 responses were favored in VDJdb matching, and private and CD4 specificities were missed.

Individual cDNA molecules received unique molecular identifiers. Via MiXCR, TCRdb re-called the 5' RACE reads, giving one row per CDR3 protein. The sample includes 35,000 to 40,000 distinct CDR3 sequences, nearly 6% of them seen just once. This receptor was identified in an adult who was a healthcare worker with PCR-confirmed SARS-CoV-2 infection or an uninfected control (not recorded which). The sequencing input was whole blood.

The CDR3 loop is CASSLYGASGRVLSYNEQFF. The CDR3 nucleotides read TGCGCCAGCAGCTTGTATGGGGCTAGCGGGAGGGTCCTCTCCTACAATGAGCAGTTCTTC. The chain recombines TRBV5-1 with TRBJ2-1; 12 bases are shared with TRBD2. Germline CDR1 and CDR2: SGHRS and YFSETQ. V lost 1 base and J lost 0; bases outside the gene matches: 11. The CDR3 spans 20 residues.